Below, 32 T cell receptor beta chains from the same sample are listed, as sequenced in a study of T cells in Graves' hyperthyroidism and ophthalmopathy. RNA transcripts were the template for amplifying TCR beta CDR3 regions. Researchers ran a first-round RT-PCR on the TCR CDR3 using the HTBI primer set. MiXCR, run by TCRdb on the multiplex PCR reads, gives a single entry per CDR3 protein. Among 94,000 or so distinct CDR3 sequences listed, just over 50% were seen once. Sequenced: blood. The origin of the receptors is a middle-aged woman with Graves' hyperthyroidism.

Turning to this clonotype: A much larger clonotype is one base distant, so this may be a read error. The rearrangement uses TRBV7-9 and TRBJ2-2; 14 bases fit TRBD2. Trimming cost V 7 bases and J 4 bases; bases outside gene matches: 11. The CDR3 loop spans 18 amino acids. Germline-derived CDR1 and CDR2 are SEHNR and FQNEAQ (reference sequence). The CDR3 nucleotides read TGTGCCAGCACCACCTCCGGACTAGCGGGAGGTGGCACCGGGGAGCTGTTTTTT. Translation gives CASTTSGLAGGGTGELFF.

This chain connects TRBV10-2 to TRBJ2-5; TRBD2 aligns across 10 bases. The CDR3 length is 17 residues. J was trimmed by 5 bases and V by 0 bases; bases with no gene match: 9. CDR1 is WSHSY, CDR2 SAAADI, per germline. CDR3 loop: CASSESRLAGVRETQYF. The CDR3 coding sequence is TGCGCCAGCAGTGAGTCTCGGCTAGCGGGAGTCAGGGAGACCCAGTACTTC.

This clonotype has at least ten counts. The chain recombines TRBV12-3 or TRBV12-4 with TRBJ2-7; 9 nucleotides align to TRBD1. The CDR3 covers 15 residues. With 3 bases clipped from V and 1 base from J, the junction kept 4 bases outside the gene matches. The CDR3: CASSLGQGGSYEQYF. The CDR3 bases are TGTGCCAGCAGTTTGGGACAGGGAGGGTCCTACGAGCAGTACTTC.

The chain links TRBV5-1 to TRBJ2-3, with D unresolved. Germline V gene lookup returns CDR1 SGHRS and CDR2 YFSETQ. The CDR3 extends over 15 amino acids. V lost 0 bases and J 1 base, leaving 9 bases between the germline ends. CDR3 nucleotides: TGCGCCAGCAGCTTGGGACATAGGGGCACAGATACGCAGTATTTT. The encoded protein is CASSLGHRGTDTQYF.

This clonotype has more than one count but fewer than ten. This chain joins TRBV7-3 and TRBJ1-2, with 8 bases aligning to TRBD1. Germline V CDR1 and CDR2: SGHTA, FQGTGA. J lost 0 bases, V lost 11 bases, and 11 bases had no gene match. The CDR3 contains 15 residues. The CDR3 sequence is CAWTRTGRPNYGYTF. In nucleotides, the CDR3 is TGTGCCTGGACCCGGACAGGGCGACCTAACTATGGCTACACCTTC.

The J gene is TRBJ2-5, the V gene TRBV2; D is possibly TRBD2 (7 bases). CDR1 SNHLY and CDR2 FYNNEI come from the germline V gene. V lost 5 bases and J 9 bases, leaving 13 bases between the germline ends. This CDR3 has 12 amino acids. CDR3 protein: CASSWGGESQYF. DNA for the CDR3: TGTGCCAGCAGTTGGGGGGGCGAGTCCCAGTACTTC. The whole variable domain, remainder taken from reference TRBV2 and TRBJ2-5, is EPEVTQTPSHQVTQMGQEVILRCVPISNHLYFYWYRQILGQKVEFLVSFYNNEISEKSEIFDDQFSVERPDGSNFTLKIRSTKLEDSAMYFCASSWGGESQYFGPGTRLLVL.

This clonotype was seen ten or more times. The chain joins TRBV25-1 to TRBJ1-4, with D hard to call. CDR3 length: 12 amino acids. Germline V CDR1 and CDR2: MGHDK, SYGVNS. Trimming left V 6 bases short and J 7 bases short, with 9 bases between. The CDR3 DNA reads TGTGCCAGCAGCCTGAAGGGTGAAAAACTGTTTTTT. This sequence encodes CASSLKGEKLFF.

This chain links TRBV29-1 with TRBJ2-7; TRBD2 agrees at 10 bases. The V and J ends lost 8 bases and 0 bases, in that order; junction bases with no gene match: 7. CDR3 length equals 14 residues. Germline CDR1 SQVTM, CDR2 ANQGSEA. CDR3 sequence: CSLLAGAHSYEQYF. The CDR3 coding sequence is TGCAGCTTGCTAGCGGGAGCGCACTCCTACGAGCAGTACTTC.

The sample holds many counts of this clonotype. The chain carries TRBV10-3 and TRBJ2-7; D ambiguous. CDR3 length: 11 amino acids. Trimming stripped 1 base from V and 6 bases from J, with 4 bases between. Germline values: CDR1 ENHRY, CDR2 SYGVKD. The chain's CDR3 is CAISELGEQYF. The CDR3 nucleotides are TGTGCCATCAGTGAGTTAGGCGAGCAGTACTTC.

In its sample, this clonotype was seen a few times. The genes are TRBV9 and TRBJ1-3; 8 bases line up with TRBD1. J was trimmed by 0 bases and V by 3 bases; bases with no gene match: 11. The germline V gene encodes CDR1 SGDLS and CDR2 YYNGEE. The CDR3 consists of 18 residues. The DNA for the CDR3 is TGTGCCAGCAGCGCATCACCGGGACAGGTGCCCTCTGGAAACACCATATATTTT. It encodes CASSASPGQVPSGNTIYF.

This chain joins TRBV29-1 and TRBJ1-2; a weak D match, TRBD1 (6 bases). Germline V lookup: CDR1 SQVTM, CDR2 ANQGSEA. V gave up 3 bases and J gave up 2 bases, with 25 bases separating them. This CDR3 spans 18 amino acids. The CDR3 loop reads CSVEAGPGAQGGNYGYTF. In DNA form, the CDR3 reads TGCAGCGTTGAGGCGGGGCCGGGGGCGCAAGGTGGGAACTATGGCTACACCTTC.

This clonotype was seen many times. The genes are TRBV2 and TRBJ2-5; TRBD1 is a possible D gene (5 bases). Trimming removed 1 base from V and 4 bases from J, with 13 bases in between. Germline-derived CDR1 and CDR2 are SNHLY and FYNNEI. The CDR3 contains 15 residues. As DNA, the CDR3 is TGTGCCAGCAGTGAAGTCGTGCCAGGGCGAGAGACCCAGTACTTC. Its translation is CASSEVVPGRETQYF.

The genes are TRBV10-3 and TRBJ1-2; D not resolved. The germline V gene has CDR1 ENHRY and CDR2 SYGVKD. V was clipped by 7 bases and J by 12 bases, with 15 bases between them. CDR3 length equals 11 residues. The CDR3 region is CAITRAVGNTF. The CDR3 nucleotides are TGTGCCATCACGAGGGCGGTAGGAAACACCTTC.

The gene calls are TRBV20-1 and TRBJ2-5; possibly TRBD1 or TRBD2 for D (5 bases each). This CDR3 is 12 amino acids long. From germline, CDR1 is DFQATT and CDR2 SNEGSKA (reference sequence). The germline V and J ends were trimmed by 2 bases and 5 bases, with 9 bases remaining between them. The CDR3 here is CSARPRDETQYF. CDR3 DNA sequence: TGCAGTGCTAGACCCCGGGACGAGACCCAGTACTTC.

This clonotype was detected many times. The genes are TRBV7-2 and TRBJ2-3; D gene ambiguous. CDR1 and CDR2 (germline): SGHTA, FQGNSA. The V end was cut by 4 bases, the J end by 0 bases, with 11 bases between. This CDR3 spans 15 amino acids. The CDR3 sequence is CASSSLGRSTDTQYF. DNA for the CDR3: TGTGCCAGCAGCTCACTCGGGCGTAGCACAGATACGCAGTATTTT.

This clonotype occurred many times. The J gene is TRBJ1-6, the V gene TRBV12-3 or TRBV12-4; no reliable D call. The V and J ends lost 3 bases and 0 bases respectively, with 12 bases between them. This CDR3 contains 17 residues. CDR3 sequence reads: CASSFSLGSSYNSPLHF. The CDR3 DNA reads TGTGCCAGCAGTTTTTCGTTGGGGAGCTCCTATAATTCACCCCTCCACTTT.

J is TRBJ1-5 and V is TRBV7-2; tentatively, D is TRBD1 (5 bases). Germline CDR1 SGHTA, CDR2 FQGNSA. V dropped 2 bases and J dropped 7 bases, with 15 bases sitting between them. This CDR3 has 15 amino acids. The CDR3 DNA is TGTGCCAGCAGCTTATCTCAGGGACTGTCCCAGCCCCAGCATTTT. Its translation: CASSLSQGLSQPQHF.

This chain joins TRBV7-2 and TRBJ2-7; possibly TRBD2 for D (7 bases). Germline V CDR1 and CDR2: SGHTA, FQGNSA. The CDR3 runs 15 residues. Trimming cost V 1 base and J 1 base, with 11 bases left between them. CDR3 DNA: TGTGCCAGCAGCTTAGGTGGGGGGGCTTCCTACGAGCAGTACTTC. Protein: CASSLGGGASYEQYF.

As concerns this clonotype: A much larger clone is a single base away; this may be a read error. In this CDR3 the conserved last residue, phenylalanine or tryptophan, is missing, so a read error is likely. This chain connects TRBV20-1 to TRBJ2-7, with D perhaps matching TRBD2 (6 bases). The V gene lost 7 bases and the J gene lost 7 bases, with 23 bases spanning the gap. The CDR3 runs to 14 residues. CDR1 DFQATT and CDR2 SNEGSKA come from the germline V gene (reference sequence). The DNA of the CDR3 is TGCAGTGGGGCCCCGGGACTCTCGGCTTGGGAGCAGTACTCC. Translated: CSGAPGLSAWEQYS.

V usage is TRBV7-9 and J usage is TRBJ1-1; 8 bases map to TRBD1. Germline V gene sequence: CDR1 SEHNR, CDR2 FQNEAQ (reference sequence). The CDR3 runs 14 residues. The V and J ends lost 4 bases and 6 bases, in that order; junction bases with no gene match: 7. The CDR3 nucleotides are TGTGCCAGCAGCTATGGACAGGGACCCTCTGAAGCTTTCTTT. Residues: CASSYGQGPSEAFF.

J is TRBJ2-7 and V is TRBV27; a possible D gene is TRBD1 (5 bases). This CDR3 region has 12 residues. The germline V gene encodes CDR1 MNHEY and CDR2 SMNVEV (reference sequence). Trimming took 6 bases from V and 6 from J, leaving 12 bases between them. The CDR3 loop is CASSPKGFEQYF. CDR3 bases: TGTGCCAGCAGCCCTAAGGGGTTCGAGCAGTACTTC.

Many counts were recorded for this clonotype. The J gene is TRBJ1-2, the V gene TRBV7-2, with TRBD1 matching 10 bases. The CDR3 runs 14 residues. V was pared by 5 bases and J by 5 bases, with 5 bases of the junction left unmatched. Germline loops: CDR1 SGHTA, CDR2 FQGNSA. CDR3 residues: CASSMTGGVYGYTF. In DNA form, the CDR3 reads TGTGCCAGCAGCATGACAGGGGGCGTGTATGGCTACACCTTC. Together with reference TRBV7-2 and TRBJ1-2, the CDR3 gives the full variable domain: GAGVSQSPSNKVTEKGKDVELRCDPISGHTALYWYRQSLGQGLEFLIYFQGNSAPDKSGLPSDRFSAERTGGSVSTLTIQRTQQEDSAVYLCASSMTGGVYGYTFGSGTRLTVV.

In its sample, this clonotype was seen many times. The rearrangement uses TRBV2 and TRBJ2-6, with D unresolved. The CDR3 sequence is 13 residues long. V shed 5 bases and J shed 0 bases, with 2 bases lying between them. Germline assignment: CDR1 SNHLY and CDR2 FYNNEI. CDR3 loop: CASSSSGANVLTF. For the CDR3, the DNA is TGTGCCAGCAGTTCCTCTGGGGCCAACGTCCTGACTTTC.

This clonotype was recorded a few times. The chain links TRBV4-1 to TRBJ1-4; D not resolved. V was cut by 4 bases and J by 4 bases, with 7 bases left in between. The CDR3 has 13 residues. Looked up from germline, CDR1 is MGHRA and CDR2 is YSYEKL. CDR3 sequence: CASSLRLNEKLFF. CDR3 DNA: TGCGCCAGCAGCCTCCGCCTTAATGAAAAACTGTTTTTT.

V and J are TRBV13 and TRBJ1-4; 9 positions agree with TRBD1. With V trimmed by 4 bases and J by 5 bases, 5 bases remained unmatched. The CDR3 is made up of 15 amino acids. Germline V gene lookup returns CDR1 PRHDT and CDR2 FYEKMQ (reference sequence). CDR3: CASSSSGTGNEKLFF. The CDR3 DNA reads TGTGCCAGCAGCTCCTCCGGGACAGGGAATGAAAAACTGTTTTTT.

V is TRBV7-3 and J is TRBJ2-5; 11 positions agree with TRBD1. After removal of 9 bases from V and 4 bases from J, the junction contained 7 bases not matched to a gene. The germline CDR1 and CDR2 sequences are SGHTA and FQGTGA. The CDR3 is 14 amino acids. CDR3 DNA sequence: TGTGCCAGTAGTTTCGGGACAGGGGGAGAGACCCAGTACTTC. Translated: CASSFGTGGETQYF. Full variable domain (outside the CDR3, taken from reference TRBV7-3 and TRBJ2-5): GAGVSQTPSNKVTEKGKYVELRCDPISGHTALYWYRQSLGQGPEFLIYFQGTGAADDSGLPNDRFFAVRPEGSVSTLKIQRTERGDSAVYLCASSFGTGGETQYFGPGTRLLVL.

The J gene is TRBJ1-3, the V gene TRBV7-9; no definite D call. CDR1 and CDR2 (germline): SEHNR, FQNEAQ (reference sequence). V was pared by 5 bases and J by 7 bases, with 21 bases between. The length of the CDR3 is 16 residues. The CDR3 DNA reads TGTGCCAGCAGCCTCCTCCCGGCCGTCGGCAAGAACACCATATATTTT. Its protein product is CASSLLPAVGKNTIYF.

The chain has TRBV9 and TRBJ1-2; 7 bases agree with TRBD1. The CDR3 is made up of 14 amino acids. The V segment lost 4 bases and the J segment 7 bases; nucleotides outside the gene matches: 10. CDR1 SGDLS and CDR2 YYNGEE come from the germline V gene. CDR3: CASSPLTGTFGYTF. CDR3 coding DNA: TGTGCCAGCAGCCCACTGACAGGGACCTTTGGCTACACCTTC. Full variable domain (remainder filled in from reference TRBV9 and TRBJ1-2): DSGVTQTPKHLITATGQRVTLRCSPRSGDLSVYWYQQSLDQGLQFLIQYYNGEERAKGNILERFSAQQFPDLHSELNLSSLELGDSALYFCASSPLTGTFGYTFGSGTRLTVV.

As for this clonotype: Relative to the germline gene, one junction end is altered; a read error may explain this. J is TRBJ1-3 and V is TRBV29-1, with a possible D match to TRBD1 (6 bases). The CDR3 is made up of 12 amino acids. CDR1 is SQVTM, CDR2 ANQGSEA, per germline. CDR3 residues: CSVDGVGDTKYF. DNA for the CDR3: TGCAGCGTTGACGGGGTTGGGGACACCAAATATTTT.

This clonotype has a count of ten or more. This CDR3 is CASTPGSSGRYEQYF. DNA for the CDR3: TGTGCCAGCACCCCGGGCTCTAGCGGGAGATACGAGCAGTACTTC. This chain links TRBV6-6 with TRBJ2-7, with 10 bases identical to TRBD2. This CDR3 region has 15 residues. Trimming removed 7 bases from V and 4 bases from J; junction bases left unmatched: 10. Germline CDR1 is MNHNY and CDR2 is SVGAGI (reference sequence).

The chain uses TRBV12-3 or TRBV12-4 and TRBJ1-5; 8 nucleotides line up with TRBD1. V shed 5 bases and J 8 bases; nucleotides not matched to a gene: 14. The CDR3 length is 16 residues. CDR3 sequence (DNA): TGTGCCAGCAGTCTCCGGACAGGGTTGACCCCAAAGCCCCAGCATTTT. It specifies CASSLRTGLTPKPQHF.

This chain connects TRBV14 to TRBJ2-5; D is undetermined. Germline V gene lookup returns CDR1 SGHDN and CDR2 FVKESK. The CDR3 extends over 13 amino acids. V dropped 4 bases and J dropped 3 bases, with 9 bases sitting between them. Here the CDR3 DNA reads TGTGCCAGCAGCCCCGTGGGGAAAGAGACCCAGTACTTC. It translates to CASSPVGKETQYF.